This T cell receptor (beta chain) was obtained from a study of T cell responses to AZD1222 COVID-19 vaccine. CDR1 is SGHVS and CDR2 is FQNEAQ in the germline V gene. V lost 1 base and J lost 2, with 8 bases in between. The CDR3 is made up of 14 amino acids. A word on this clone: What it binds is unknown.

The protocol was immunoSEQ multiplex PCR, while the TCRdb copy is restricted to in-frame clones and leaves out a portion. Of 150,000 to 200,000 clones in the sample, around 89% were seen once. Notes on the study in general: Rises in breadth and depth of Spike-specific TCRs came after two AZD1222 doses.

This chain joins TRBV7-8 and TRBJ1-1; D unresolved. The sample was peripheral blood, taken on day 0 of AZD1222 vaccination. The TCR originated in an adult in good health. CDR3 loop: CASSLGQSNTEAFF. The CDR3 DNA sequence: TGTGCCAGCAGCTTAGGCCAGTCTAACACTGAAGCTTTCTTT.